Shown below are 28 T cell receptor beta chains from a single sample sequenced in a study of graft-versus-host responses after intestinal transplantation. Method: immunoSEQ multiplex PCR; TCRdb's copy keeps in-frame clones and lacks some. The repertoire holds about 20,000 clones, with around 44% as singletons. The source was alloreactive CD4+ T cells from a mixed lymphocyte reaction culture, collected before intestinal transplant. The subset is: CFSE-low proliferating T cells sorted from roughly six-day pre-transplant mixed lymphocyte reaction (GvH or HvG direction). The receptors stem from a human patient who received an intestinal transplant.

The count of this clone is one. V and J are TRBV9 and TRBJ2-3; TRBD1 is a possible D gene (6 bases). The CDR3 is 12 amino acids. Germline V gene data show CDR1 as SGDLS and CDR2 as YYNGEE. Trimming removed 4 bases from V and 5 bases from J, with 8 bases in between. The chain's CDR3 is CASSRGLDTQYF. CDR3 nucleotide sequence: TGTGCCAGCAGCAGGGGGTTAGATACGCAGTATTTT.

This clone appeared once. This chain uses TRBV5-1 with TRBJ2-7, with D perhaps TRBD1 (6 bases). The V gene lost 3 bases and the J gene lost 3 bases, with 13 bases spanning the gap. Germline V gene sequence: CDR1 SGHRS, CDR2 YFSETQ. The CDR3 length is 14 residues. This CDR3 is CASSSLGHGYEQYF. The CDR3 DNA is TGCGCCAGCAGCTCCCTGGGACATGGCTACGAGCAGTACTTC.

This clone is judged medium-sized. The rearrangement uses TRBV29-1 and TRBJ2-1; D is perhaps TRBD1 (5 bases). Trimming removed 7 bases at V and 4 bases at J, with 14 bases between. The CDR3 length is 13 residues. Germline V gene sequence: CDR1 SQVTM, CDR2 ANQGSEA. The CDR3 nucleotides are TGCAGCGGTCTGGGGCAGACGTACAATGAGCAGTTCTTC. Translation gives CSGLGQTYNEQFF.

In this sample, this clone turned up a few times. The J gene is TRBJ2-2, the V gene TRBV21-1; the D call in the table, TRBD1, was not verified against the DNA. TRBV21-1 is described as a pseudogene. The CDR3 runs 16 residues. The CDR3 DNA reads TGTGCCAGCAGCAAACTAAGACACGCGAACACCGGGGAGCTGTTTTTT. Residues: CASSKLRHANTGELFF.

This chain uses TRBV23-1 with TRBJ2-6; D gene uncertain. TRBV23-1 belongs to the ORF category, with a function that is uncertain. There are 17 residues in the CDR3. Trimming stripped 5 bases from V and 5 bases from J, with 19 bases between. The CDR3 DNA follows: TGCGCCAGCAGTTGGAGATGGCAACAAAGTCGGGCCAACGTCCTGACTTTC. This encodes CASSWRWQQSRANVLTF.

This rearrangement joins TRBV6-5 to TRBJ1-1; D gene ambiguous. Germline CDR1 and CDR2: MNHEY and SVGAGI. Deletions cut 0 bases from V and 1 base from J, with 6 bases between. The CDR3 consists of 14 residues. The CDR3 DNA sequence: TGTGCCAGCAGTTACTCGGCGGGGAACACTGAAGCTTTCTTT. This translates into CASSYSAGNTEAFF.

This clone showed up just a few times. The genes are TRBV6-1 and TRBJ1-6; D uncertain. The CDR3 has 16 residues. Deletions cut 4 bases from V and 0 bases from J, with 10 bases between. Germline V lookup: CDR1 MNHNS, CDR2 SASEGT. The CDR3 loop reads CASSAYGSSYNSPLHF. The CDR3 DNA follows: TGTGCCAGCAGTGCCTATGGGAGCTCCTATAATTCACCCCTCCACTTT.

V and J are TRBV10-3 and TRBJ1-3; 8 nucleotides align to TRBD1. Germline V lookup: CDR1 ENHRY, CDR2 SYGVKD. This CDR3 comprises 15 residues. The V and J ends lost 5 bases and 2 bases, in that order; junction bases with no gene match: 5. CDR3 region: CAISIRTGPGNTIYF. The DNA of the CDR3 is TGTGCCATCAGTATCAGGACAGGGCCTGGAAACACCATATATTTT.

This clone turned up a few times. The V call is TRBV6-1, the J call TRBJ2-1, with 9 bases lining up with TRBD2. The CDR3 is 15 residues long. Germline CDR1 MNHNS, CDR2 SASEGT. Trimming at V came to 2 bases and at J to 3 bases, leaving 2 bases not matched to a gene. The CDR3: CASSEPSGVYNEQFF. The DNA of the CDR3 is TGTGCCAGCAGTGAACCTAGCGGGGTCTACAATGAGCAGTTCTTC.

The chain uses TRBV27 and TRBJ2-7; 9 nucleotides line up with TRBD2. V lost 3 bases, J lost 2 bases, and 5 bases stayed unmatched. This CDR3 region has 15 residues. Germline CDR1 MNHEY, CDR2 SMNVEV (reference sequence). The CDR3 DNA sequence: TGTGCCAGCAGTTTGGTACTAGCGGGCCCCTACGAGCAGTACTTC. This sequence encodes CASSLVLAGPYEQYF.

This clone was found a few times. The rearrangement links TRBV10-2 to TRBJ2-7; D not certain. The V end was cut by 4 bases, the J end by 5 bases, with 6 bases between. This CDR3 region has 11 residues. CDR1 and CDR2 from the germline V gene are WSHSY and SAAADI. The CDR3: CASSVFNEQYF. Here the CDR3 DNA reads TGCGCCAGCAGTGTTTTCAACGAGCAGTACTTC.

This clone was observed a handful of times. V is TRBV11-2 and J is TRBJ1-6; TRBD1 matches 7 bases. The V and J ends lost 4 bases and 7 bases, in that order; junction bases with no gene match: 7. Germline V gene data show CDR1 as SGHAT and CDR2 as FQNNGV. This CDR3 has 15 residues. The CDR3 coding sequence is TGTGCCAGCAGCTCACCCCTCAGGGGGAATTCACCCCTCCACTTT. It translates to CASSSPLRGNSPLHF.

Note on this clone: Other DNA sequences from this sample encode an identical CDR3 as well. This chain links TRBV4-2 with TRBJ2-7; 10 bases are shared with TRBD2. V gave up 2 bases and J gave up 6 bases; unmatched junction bases: 13. The CDR3 contains 17 residues. Germline assignment: CDR1 LGHNA and CDR2 YNFKEQ. CDR3 residues: CASSQPGSGGAFGEQYF. CDR3 DNA sequence: TGTGCCAGCAGCCAACCGGGCAGCGGGGGGGCCTTCGGCGAGCAGTACTTC.

The rearrangement links TRBV7-6 to TRBJ2-7, with a possible D match to TRBD2 (6 bases). Between the trimmed V and J ends, which lost 5 bases and 3 bases, there was a span of 11 bases. In germline, CDR1 is SGHVS, CDR2 FNYEAQ. CDR3 length equals 13 residues. Written as DNA, the CDR3 is TGTGCCAGCAGCAGGCGGGACGGCTACGAGCAGTACTTC. It specifies CASSRRDGYEQYF. Looking up the rest from reference TRBV7-6 and TRBJ2-7 gives the full variable domain: GAGVSQSPRYKVTKRGQDVALRCDPISGHVSLYWYRQALGQGPEFLTYFNYEAQQDKSGLPNDRFSAERPEGSISTLTIQRTEQRDSAMYRCASSRRDGYEQYFGPGTRLTVT.

This clone was seen more than once but under ten times. This rearrangement joins TRBV2 to TRBJ1-6; 7 nucleotides agree with TRBD1. Germline CDR1 reads SNHLY; CDR2 reads FYNNEI. The V and J ends lost 6 bases and 7 bases, in that order; junction bases with no gene match: 9. The CDR3 sequence is 15 residues long. As DNA, the CDR3 is TGTGCCAGCAGGGATGACAGGGTCGGGAATTCACCCCTCCACTTT. Its translation is CASRDDRVGNSPLHF. The full variable domain, rest sourced from reference TRBV2 and TRBJ1-6, is EPEVTQTPSHQVTQMGQEVILRCVPISNHLYFYWYRQILGQKVEFLVSFYNNEISEKSEIFDDQFSVERPDGSNFTLKIRSTKLEDSAMYFCASRDDRVGNSPLHFGNGTRLTVT.

This clone has just a few counts. The chain links TRBV6-5 to TRBJ1-5; D call uncertain. Per germline, CDR1 MNHEY and CDR2 SVGAGI. The ends were cut back, 2 bases at V and 2 bases at J, with 7 bases in the middle. The CDR3 is made up of 14 amino acids. DNA for the CDR3: TGTGCCAGCAGTTACACCCGGGGCAATCAGCCCCAGCATTTT. Translation: CASSYTRGNQPQHF.

The chain is built from TRBV10-1 and TRBJ1-3; TRBD1 is a possible D gene (5 bases). CDR1 is WNHNN and CDR2 is SYGVQD in the germline V gene (reference sequence). V dropped 4 bases and J dropped 0 bases, with 13 bases sitting between them. This CDR3 contains 16 residues. The CDR3 reads CASSGGTGYSGNTIYF. CDR3 DNA: TGCGCCAGCAGTGGGGGAACAGGATACTCTGGAAACACCATATATTTT.

V gene TRBV7-2 combines with J gene TRBJ2-7, with a tentative D call TRBD2 (6 bases). The CDR3 loop spans 16 amino acids. Trimming took off 4 bases at V and 1 base at J, with 17 bases between the two ends. The germline CDR1 and CDR2 sequences are SGHTA and FQGNSA. The CDR3 bases are TGTGCCAGCAGCTCAAGCCTGACTAGGCCTTCCTACGAGCAGTACTTC. Translated: CASSSSLTRPSYEQYF.

This clone was picked up a small number of times. V gene TRBV18 combines with J gene TRBJ1-2, with 7 bases that match TRBD1. The CDR3 consists of 16 residues. Germline values: CDR1 KGHSH, CDR2 LQKENI. The junction had 7 bases not matched to a gene; V was cut back by 1 base and J by 2 bases. CDR3 protein: CASSPQGALLNYGYTF. CDR3 DNA: TGTGCCAGCTCACCACAGGGGGCCCTCCTAAACTATGGCTACACCTTC. Variable domain in full (rest from reference TRBV18 and TRBJ1-2): NAGVMQNPRHLVRRRGQEARLRCSPMKGHSHVYWYRQLPEEGLKFMVYLQKENIIDESGMPKERFSAEFPKEGPSILRIQQVVRGDSAAYFCASSPQGALLNYGYTFGSGTRLTVV.

This clone was detected only a few times. The CDR3 DNA sequence: TGTGCCAGTAGTATCGCGCGACAGGGGAACACCGGGGAGCTGTTTTTT. It is translated as CASSIARQGNTGELFF. The chain uses TRBV19 and TRBJ2-2; 7 bases are shared with TRBD1. Germline lookup yields CDR1 LNHDA and CDR2 SQIVND (reference sequence). With 3 bases clipped from V and 1 base from J, the junction kept 5 bases outside the gene matches. The CDR3 loop spans 16 amino acids.

The chain carries TRBV5-1 and TRBJ1-1, with 7 bases matching TRBD1. V shed 4 bases and J 3 bases; nucleotides not matched to a gene: 3. CDR1 and CDR2 from the germline V gene are SGHRS and YFSETQ. The CDR3 length is 13 residues. CDR3 coding DNA: TGCGCCAGCAGCCGGCAGGGGGACACTGAAGCTTTCTTT. Protein: CASSRQGDTEAFF.

The chain links TRBV5-1 to TRBJ2-7; perhaps TRBD1 as D (6 bases). This CDR3 comprises 14 residues. The V gene lost 3 bases and the J gene lost 6 bases, with 16 bases spanning the gap. Germline CDR1 is SGHRS and CDR2 is YFSETQ. The CDR3 sequence: CASSSQGSPGEQYF. The CDR3 DNA reads as TGCGCCAGCAGCTCGCAGGGGTCCCCCGGCGAGCAGTACTTC.

This clone occurred once. This sequence joins TRBV18 and TRBJ2-7; 7 bases match TRBD1. CDR3 length: 15 residues. Germline V gene lookup returns CDR1 KGHSH and CDR2 LQKENI. V gave up 0 bases and J gave up 3 bases; unmatched junction bases: 5. The CDR3, as DNA: TGTGCCAGCTCACCACCGAAGGGACAGAGCTACGAGCAGTACTTC. It codes for CASSPPKGQSYEQYF.

This clone was seen a few times. The CDR3 DNA follows: TGCGCCAGCAGCTTCCCCAGACTAGCGGGGTCGACAGATACGCAGTATTTT. This gives the protein CASSFPRLAGSTDTQYF. The chain links TRBV5-1 to TRBJ2-3; TRBD2 matches 11 bases. The CDR3 spans 17 residues. With 2 bases clipped from V and 3 bases from J, the junction kept 8 bases outside the gene matches. Germline CDR1 is SGHRS and CDR2 is YFSETQ.

The gene calls are TRBV6-1 and TRBJ1-2, with D perhaps matching TRBD1 (5 bases). This CDR3 comprises 12 residues. The germline V and J ends were trimmed by 0 bases and 7 bases, with 6 bases remaining between them. Per germline, CDR1 MNHNS and CDR2 SASEGT. The CDR3 coding sequence is TGTGCCAGCAGTGAAGCAGGGGCTGGCTACACCTTC. It translates to CASSEAGAGYTF.

This clone was seen a handful of times. J is TRBJ2-7 and V is TRBV4-2; TRBD1 matches at 9 bases. This CDR3 spans 16 amino acids. Looked up from germline, CDR1 is LGHNA and CDR2 is YNFKEQ. V was clipped by 2 bases and J by 3 bases; unmatched bases: 8. CDR3 sequence reads: CASSQLLGTGHYEQYF. The CDR3 nucleotides read TGTGCCAGCAGCCAATTACTGGGGACAGGGCACTACGAGCAGTACTTC.

This clone was seen more than once but under ten times. The chain's CDR3 is CASSKARNRGGSNEKLFF. The CDR3 nucleotides are TGTGCCAGCAGCAAAGCGCGGAACAGGGGTGGGTCTAATGAAAAACTGTTTTTT. This chain connects TRBV21-1 to TRBJ1-4; the table gives TRBD1 as D, unverified against the DNA. TRBV21-1 is classified as a pseudogene. The CDR3 covers 18 residues.

V and J are TRBV14 and TRBJ1-1; 8 bases are shared with TRBD1. Per germline, CDR1 SGHDN and CDR2 FVKESK. V shed 0 bases, J shed 0 bases, and the junction held 3 bases outside the gene matches. CDR3 length equals 16 residues. The CDR3 sequence: CASSQDRGQVNTEAFF. DNA for the CDR3: TGTGCCAGCAGCCAAGATAGGGGACAGGTGAACACTGAAGCTTTCTTT.